This T cell receptor beta chain was identified in a study of T cell changes during pregnancy in multiple sclerosis. Clones were read by immunoSEQ multiplex PCR, and TCRdb kept only the in-frame ones, dropping some. The repertoire includes about 79,000 clones, roughly 93% of them detected once, and approximately 0.75% sits in the top ten. The starting material was peripheral blood, obtained in the second trimester of pregnancy. This clonotype was obtained from a female donor in good health, enrolled as a control in a pregnancy study.

The CDR3 DNA sequence: TGTGCCAGCAGCTTAGACAGGGACACTGAAGCTTTCTTT. Encoded protein: CASSLDRDTEAFF. The genes are TRBV11-3 and TRBJ1-1; TRBD1 might be the D (5 bases). Germline lookup yields CDR1 SGHNT and CDR2 YENEEA. This CDR3 has 13 amino acids. Between the trimmed V and J ends, which lost 0 bases and 3 bases, there was a span of 5 bases.